Following are 2 T cell receptor beta chains from one sample sequenced in a study of blood T cell repertoires in COVID-19. Sequenced by immunoSEQ multiplex PCR; TCRdb stores in-frame clones only, minus some. The sample lists about 370,000 clones, roughly 89% seen once, with about 1.7% in the top ten. Source material: PBMCs or T cells enriched from blood (not recorded which). These receptors were collected from a woman aged 30 to 39 who had recovered from COVID-19.

V and J are TRBV19 and TRBJ2-7; TRBD1 agrees at 8 bases. Trimming took 5 bases from V and 3 from J; bases not matched to a gene: 6. Germline assignment: CDR1 LNHDA and CDR2 SQIVND (reference sequence). This CDR3 region has 14 residues. The CDR3: CASSQGQVFYEQYF. The CDR3, as DNA: TGTGCCAGTAGTCAGGGACAGGTTTTCTACGAGCAGTACTTC.

This clone was picked up one time. The CDR3: CASSHRGQGGYTF. The CDR3 nucleotides are TGTGCCAGCAGCCACAGGGGACAGGGTGGCTACACCTTC. V and J are TRBV3-1 (or the pseudogene TRBV3-2) and TRBJ1-2; TRBD1 matches 9 bases. This CDR3 contains 13 residues. Per the germline V gene, CDR1 is LGHDT and CDR2 is YNNKEL (reference sequence). J gave up 7 bases and V 3 bases, and 3 bases lay outside the gene matches.